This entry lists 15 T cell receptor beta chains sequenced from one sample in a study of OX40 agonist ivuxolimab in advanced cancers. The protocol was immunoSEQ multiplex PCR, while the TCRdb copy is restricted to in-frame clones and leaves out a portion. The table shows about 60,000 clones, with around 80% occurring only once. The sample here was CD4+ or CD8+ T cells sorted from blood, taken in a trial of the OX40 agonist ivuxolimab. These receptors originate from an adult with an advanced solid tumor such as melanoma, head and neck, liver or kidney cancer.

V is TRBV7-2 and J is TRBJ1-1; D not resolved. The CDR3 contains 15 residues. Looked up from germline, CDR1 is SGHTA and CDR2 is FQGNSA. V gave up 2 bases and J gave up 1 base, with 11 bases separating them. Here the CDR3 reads CASSLSGGSNTEAFF. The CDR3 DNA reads TGTGCCAGCAGCTTATCCGGCGGATCGAACACTGAAGCTTTCTTT.

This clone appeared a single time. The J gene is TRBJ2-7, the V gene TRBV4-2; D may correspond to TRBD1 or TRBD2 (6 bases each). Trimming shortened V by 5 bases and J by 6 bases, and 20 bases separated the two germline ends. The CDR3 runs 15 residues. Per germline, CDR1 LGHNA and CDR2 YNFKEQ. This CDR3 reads CASSLEGGEEGEQYF. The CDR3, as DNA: TGTGCCAGCAGCTTGGAGGGGGGAGAAGAGGGCGAGCAGTACTTC.

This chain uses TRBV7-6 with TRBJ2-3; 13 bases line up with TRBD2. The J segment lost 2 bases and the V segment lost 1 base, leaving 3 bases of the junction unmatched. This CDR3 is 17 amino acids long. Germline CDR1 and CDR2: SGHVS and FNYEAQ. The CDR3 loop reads CASSLDGTSGITDTQYF. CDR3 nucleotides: TGTGCCAGCAGCTTAGATGGGACTAGCGGGATCACAGATACGCAGTATTTT.

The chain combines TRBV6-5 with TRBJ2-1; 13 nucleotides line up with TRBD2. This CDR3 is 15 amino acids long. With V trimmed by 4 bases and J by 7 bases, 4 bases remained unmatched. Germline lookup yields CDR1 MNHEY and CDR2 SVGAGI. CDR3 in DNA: TGTGCCAGCAGTTCTCGGACTAGCGGGAGAAATGAGCAGTTCTTC. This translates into CASSSRTSGRNEQFF.

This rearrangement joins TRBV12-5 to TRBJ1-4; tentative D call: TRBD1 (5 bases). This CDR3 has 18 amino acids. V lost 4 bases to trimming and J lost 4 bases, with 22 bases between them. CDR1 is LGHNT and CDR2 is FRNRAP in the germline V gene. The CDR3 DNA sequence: TGTGCTAGTGGTTGGGGGGGAGAGGCAGGCCGGTTTAATGAAAAACTGTTTTTT. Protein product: CASGWGGEAGRFNEKLFF.

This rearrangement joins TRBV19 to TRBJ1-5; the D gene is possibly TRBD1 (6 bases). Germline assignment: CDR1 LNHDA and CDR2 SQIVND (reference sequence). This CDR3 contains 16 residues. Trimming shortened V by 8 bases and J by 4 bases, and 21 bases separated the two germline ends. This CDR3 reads CASGATPDSPNQPQHF. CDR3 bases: TGTGCCAGTGGTGCCACCCCGGACAGCCCAAATCAGCCCCAGCATTTT.

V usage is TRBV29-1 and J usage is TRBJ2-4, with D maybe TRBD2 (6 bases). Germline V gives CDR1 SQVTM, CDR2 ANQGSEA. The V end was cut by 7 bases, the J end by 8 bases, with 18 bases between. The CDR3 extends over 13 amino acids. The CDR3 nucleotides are TGCAGCGCCATGGGACTCAGAAGGGACATTCAGTACTTC. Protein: CSAMGLRRDIQYF.

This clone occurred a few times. The CDR3 bases are TGTGCCAGCAGCAAAGCGCTTTTTGGGGGTCGAACCTACAATGAGCAGTTCTTC. It encodes CASSKALFGGRTYNEQFF. The chain is built from TRBV21-1 and TRBJ2-1. TRBV21-1 is a listed pseudogene. CDR3 length: 18 residues.

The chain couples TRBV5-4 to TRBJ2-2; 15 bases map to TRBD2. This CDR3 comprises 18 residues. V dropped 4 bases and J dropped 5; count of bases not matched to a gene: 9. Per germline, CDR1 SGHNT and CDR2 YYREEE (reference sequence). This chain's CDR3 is CASSRNLGLAGGTGELFF. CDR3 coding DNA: TGTGCCAGCAGCCGCAATCTTGGACTAGCGGGAGGGACCGGGGAGCTGTTTTTT.

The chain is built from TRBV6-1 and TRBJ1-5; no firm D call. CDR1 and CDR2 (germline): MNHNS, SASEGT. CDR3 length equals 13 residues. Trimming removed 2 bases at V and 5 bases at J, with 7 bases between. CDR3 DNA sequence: TGTGCCAGCAGTGAACGGTGGGATCAGCCCCAGCATTTT. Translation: CASSERWDQPQHF.

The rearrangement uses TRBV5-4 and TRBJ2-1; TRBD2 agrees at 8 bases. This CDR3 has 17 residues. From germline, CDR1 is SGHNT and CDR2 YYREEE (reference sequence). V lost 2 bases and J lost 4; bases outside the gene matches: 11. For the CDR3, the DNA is TGTGCCAGCAGCTTCCCAAGCGGGAGTGACAGGTACAATGAGCAGTTCTTC. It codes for CASSFPSGSDRYNEQFF.

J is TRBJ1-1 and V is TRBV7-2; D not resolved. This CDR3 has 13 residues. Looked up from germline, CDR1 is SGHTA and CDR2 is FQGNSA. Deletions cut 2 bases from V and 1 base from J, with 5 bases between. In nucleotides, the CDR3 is TGTGCCAGCAGCTTATGGCAGAACACTGAAGCTTTCTTT. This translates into CASSLWQNTEAFF.

CDR3 protein: CASSRTDRTSNQPQHF. CDR3 bases: TGTGCCAGCAGCCGAACCGACAGAACGAGCAATCAGCCCCAGCATTTT. The rearrangement joins TRBV2 to TRBJ1-5; D might be TRBD1 (5 bases). The ends were cut back, 6 bases at V and 1 base at J, with 16 bases in the middle. The CDR3 consists of 16 residues. Germline values: CDR1 SNHLY, CDR2 FYNNEI.

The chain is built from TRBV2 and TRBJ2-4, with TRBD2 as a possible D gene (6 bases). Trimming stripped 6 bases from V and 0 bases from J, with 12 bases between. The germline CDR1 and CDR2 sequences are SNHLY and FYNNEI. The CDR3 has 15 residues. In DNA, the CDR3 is TGTGCCAGCAGAGACCATAGCGGAGCCAAAAACATTCAGTACTTC. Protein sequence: CASRDHSGAKNIQYF.

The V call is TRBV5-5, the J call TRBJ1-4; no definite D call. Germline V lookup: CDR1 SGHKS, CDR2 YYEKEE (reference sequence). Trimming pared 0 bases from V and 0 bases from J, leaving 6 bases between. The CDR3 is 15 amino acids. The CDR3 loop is CASSLVSATNEKLFF. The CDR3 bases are TGTGCCAGCAGCTTGGTGTCAGCAACTAATGAAAAACTGTTTTTT.